Sequencing of this T cell receptor beta chain was carried out in a study of early T cells in non-severe SARS-CoV-2 infection. Regarding the study as a whole: There was a bias toward anti-spike CD8 responses in VDJdb matching, which missed private and CD4 specificities.

Trimming cost V 3 bases and J 5 bases, with 8 bases left between them. The CDR3 runs to 14 residues. The germline CDR1 and CDR2 sequences are MNHEY and SMNVEV (reference sequence). Separate cDNA molecules each had unique molecular identifiers attached to them. MiXCR was run by TCRdb on the 5' RACE reads, yielding one entry per CDR3 protein. There are over 50,000 distinct CDR3 sequences in the sample; 10% to 14% occur only once, and roughly 1.7% lies in the top ten. In the case of this clonotype: Its antigen is as yet unknown.

What was sequenced was whole blood. V gene TRBV27 combines with J gene TRBJ1-6, with D uncertain. This receptor was taken from an adult who was a healthcare worker with PCR-confirmed SARS-CoV-2 infection or an uninfected control (not recorded which). CDR3 protein: CASSLWQNNSPLHF. The CDR3, as DNA: TGTGCCAGCAGTTTGTGGCAGAATAATTCACCCCTCCACTTT.